The next 9 T cell receptor beta chains were all read from a single sample in a study of T cells in Graves' hyperthyroidism and ophthalmopathy. RNA transcripts served as the template for amplifying TCR beta CDR3 regions. HTBI primers were used for first-round RT-PCR of the TCR CDR3. TCRdb redid the calling of the multiplex PCR reads with MiXCR, one entry per CDR3 protein. The data contain nearly 750,000 distinct CDR3 sequences, approximately 40% of them seen just once; the ten biggest clones take up 30% to 40%. Sequenced sample: blood. The receptors shown here come from a woman aged 40 to 50 with Graves' hyperthyroidism.

This clonotype has at least ten counts. The chain recombines TRBV29-1 with TRBJ1-2, with unresolved D. Germline assignment: CDR1 SQVTM and CDR2 ANQGSEA. The CDR3 consists of 11 residues. The germline V and J ends were trimmed by 2 bases and 4 bases, with 5 bases remaining between them. The CDR3 region is CSVERGYGYTF. The DNA for the CDR3 is TGCAGCGTTGAACGTGGCTATGGCTACACCTTC.

V and J are TRBV6-5 and TRBJ1-2; D is possibly TRBD1 (5 bases). Germline V gene data show CDR1 as MNHEY and CDR2 as SVGAGI. Between the trimmed V and J ends, which lost 4 bases and 0 bases, there was a span of 15 bases. The CDR3 spans 16 residues. The CDR3: CASSFDSSSANYGYTF. CDR3 DNA sequence: TGTGCCAGCAGTTTCGACAGCTCCTCCGCTAACTATGGCTACACCTTC.

This clonotype turned up a few times. V usage is TRBV24-1 and J usage is TRBJ2-3, with 9 nucleotides matching TRBD1. Per the germline V gene, CDR1 is KGHDR and CDR2 is SFDVKD. The J segment lost 2 bases and the V segment lost 0 bases, leaving 5 bases of the junction unmatched. The CDR3 runs 17 residues. DNA of the CDR3: TGTGCCACCAGTGATTTGAGAGGACAGGGGAACACAGATACGCAGTATTTT. This encodes CATSDLRGQGNTDTQYF.

This chain uses TRBV5-8 with TRBJ2-7; D not resolved. Germline assignment: CDR1 SGHTS and CDR2 YDEGEE. This CDR3 has 13 residues. The V end was cut by 3 bases, the J end by 3 bases, with 10 bases between. CDR3 in DNA: TGTGCCAGCAGCTCCGACAATTTCTACGAGCAGTACTTC. As protein: CASSSDNFYEQYF.

The chain joins TRBV12-3 or TRBV12-4 to TRBJ1-3; 8 bases align to TRBD1. CDR3 length: 13 residues. V was pared by 6 bases and J by 7 bases, with 5 bases of the junction left unmatched. The CDR3 DNA reads TGTGCCAGCAGATATCGACAGGGGAACACCATATATTTT. Amino acids: CASRYRQGNTIYF.

The J gene is TRBJ2-5, the V gene TRBV5-4, with a possible D match to TRBD2 (7 bases). The V gene's germline CDR1 is SGHNT and CDR2 YYREEE (reference sequence). V was cut by 4 bases and J by 5 bases, with 21 bases left in between. There are 16 residues in the CDR3. CDR3 in DNA: TGTGCCAGCAGCCAAGATGGGGCCAGGGGAGGGGAGACCCAGTACTTC. Translated: CASSQDGARGGETQYF.

With respect to this clonotype: A much larger clone lies a single base off, so this may be a read error. The chain employs TRBV15 and TRBJ2-7; TRBD2 agrees at 10 bases. From germline, CDR1 is LNHNV and CDR2 YYDKDF (reference sequence). V was pared by 5 bases and J by 4 bases, with 8 bases of the junction left unmatched. The CDR3 runs to 15 residues. For the CDR3, the DNA is TGTGCCACCAGCGGAGTTAGGACTAGCGGATACGAGCAGTACTTC. Its protein product is CATSGVRTSGYEQYF.

This clonotype came up a few times. The rearrangement uses TRBV11-1 and TRBJ2-5; 12 bases are shared with TRBD2. V was clipped by 5 bases and J by 5 bases; unmatched bases: 15. CDR1 is SGHAT, CDR2 FQDESV, per germline (reference sequence). This CDR3 spans 18 amino acids. The CDR3 DNA sequence: TGTGCCAGCAGCCAAGATCTTGCGCTAGCGGGGGGGCGGGAGACCCAGTACTTC. The encoded protein is CASSQDLALAGGRETQYF. Looking up the rest from reference TRBV11-1 and TRBJ2-5 gives the full variable domain: EAEVAQSPRYKITEKSQAVAFWCDPISGHATLYWYRQILGQGPELLVQFQDESVVDDSQLPKDRFSAERLKGVDSTLKIQPAELGDSAMYLCASSQDLALAGGRETQYFGPGTRLLVL.

This clonotype came up a few times. CDR3 coding DNA: TGTGCCAGCAGCTCCGATTTAGCCGCAGAATCTTACGAGCAGTACTTC. Its protein product is CASSSDLAAESYEQYF. The chain links TRBV7-2 to TRBJ2-7; D gene unclear. From germline, CDR1 is SGHTA and CDR2 FQGNSA. V was pared by 4 bases and J by 4 bases, with 20 bases between. CDR3 length: 16 amino acids.